This TCR beta chain was recovered during a study of shared clonotypes between healthy human individuals. Study overall: The cohort comprised a couple of women and a few men. Their ages spanned 18 to 49 years. Study outcomes and limitations: Rarefaction exposed incomplete sorted-subset sequencing despite large depth. When compared with the clonotypes that were shared by all four sorted-subset donors, the non-shared clonotypes turned out to have lower generation probabilities.

In replicate PCRs of sorted subsets, 150 to 200 ng DNA, tens of thousands of T cell genomes, was used. Method: immunoSEQ multiplex PCR; TCRdb's copy keeps in-frame clones and lacks some. This table has about 2.4 million clones, over 85% appearing once. Germline V gives CDR1 LNHDA, CDR2 SQIVND (reference sequence). V was shortened by 7 bases and J by 5 bases, with 16 bases between the two germline ends. The CDR3 covers 14 residues. Worth noting for this clone: The target antigen is unknown.

Material for sequencing was naive CD4+ T cells from PBMCs. The subset denotes: CD45RA+ positively selected. The chain links TRBV19 to TRBJ2-3; no clear D gene. The clonotype was recovered from a young man in good health. Some clones in this sample may be carry-over from other donors' samples. CDR3 coding DNA: TGTGCCAGTACCCCTAAATCTAGAAAAGATACGCAGTATTTT. Protein sequence: CASTPKSRKDTQYF.